This TCR beta chain was sequenced during a study of metastatic and nonmetastatic thyroid tumors. Overall study context: The comparison covered peripheral blood and tumor or nodule tissue in malignant and benign thyroid patients.

Points from the study as a whole: The study reportedly found significantly higher TCR beta diversity in malignant thyroid tumors than benign nodules, in blood and tumor.

Before thyroid surgery, none of the patients had received any treatment. This clone has ten or more counts. Its antigen is not known. TCRdb re-analyzed the PCR reads through MiXCR. Among around 31,000 clones listed, about 18% were seen once. Germline V gene lookup returns CDR1 MNHEY and CDR2 SVGEGT. CDR3 size: 19 residues. V lost 4 bases to trimming and J lost 7 bases; unmatched junction nucleotides: 19. Sequencing input: blood. The chain uses TRBV6-2 or TRBV6-3 and TRBJ2-1, with TRBD2 matching over 10 bases. This clonotype was sampled from a female donor with papillary thyroid cancer or a benign thyroid nodule (not recorded which). Some clones in this sample may be carry-over from other donors' samples. In DNA form, the CDR3 reads TGTGCCAGCAGTTGGGGGGCGAAGGAAGCGGGAGGGGCTAGGAATGAGCAGTTCTTC. Translation gives CASSWGAKEAGGARNEQFF.